The entry below gives a single T cell receptor (beta chain) sequence along with its context. Trimming removed 5 bases at V and 4 bases at J, with 14 bases between. The germline CDR1 and CDR2 sequences are SEHNR and FQNEAQ (reference sequence). The CDR3 runs 15 residues. PBMCs, at least 7 million per sample, were isolated. The record originates from a study of blood T cells in healthy people across ages. The authors ran a second PCR of about 7 to 11 cycles using a sample-barcoded 5' primer and a J-beta primer mix. From the 5' RACE reads, TCRdb called clonotypes with MiXCR, one entry per CDR3 protein. The data show around 1,000,000 distinct CDR3 sequences, with almost 25% seen just once and less than 0.85% held by the top ten. The same specimen was also included in a second study, on T cells of mothers and their children.

The TCR was taken from a girl aged 2 to 10 in good health. Sequenced sample: blood. The chain links TRBV7-9 to TRBJ1-4; weak D call: TRBD1 (5 bases). This CDR3 reads CASSPTLRGNEKLFF. As DNA, the CDR3 is TGTGCCAGCAGCCCGACACTAAGGGGTAATGAAAAACTGTTTTTT.